Listed here are 5 T cell receptor beta chains from one sample, sequenced in a study of T cell responses to AZD1222 COVID-19 vaccine. TCRdb's table, derived via immunoSEQ multiplex PCR, lists solely in-frame clones and lacks some. The sample contains 130,000 or so clones, about 90% of which appear only once. The material was peripheral blood, obtained on day 0 of AZD1222 vaccination. Receptors were obtained from an adult in good health.

This clone was seen only once. V is TRBV5-1 and J is TRBJ2-7; 7 bases are a match to TRBD1. Germline trimming cut 4 bases from V and 3 bases from J; bases unmatched to any gene: 7. The CDR3 spans 14 residues. In germline, CDR1 is SGHRS, CDR2 YFSETQ. CDR3: CASSASGTVYEQYF. CDR3 nucleotide sequence: TGCGCCAGCAGCGCCTCCGGGACAGTCTACGAGCAGTACTTC.

The rearrangement uses TRBV5-4 and TRBJ2-2; a possible D gene is TRBD1 (6 bases). Germline V gives CDR1 SGHNT, CDR2 YYREEE (reference sequence). This CDR3 is 16 amino acids long. Trimming pared 3 bases from V and 3 bases from J, leaving 15 bases between. CDR3: CASSSEQGFDTGELFF. Here the CDR3 DNA reads TGTGCCAGCAGCTCCGAACAGGGATTTGACACCGGGGAGCTGTTTTTT.

V usage is TRBV12-5 and J usage is TRBJ1-6; D not certain. Germline CDR1 and CDR2: LGHNT and FRNRAP. V shed 1 base and J shed 6 bases, with 4 bases lying between them. This CDR3 spans 13 amino acids. In DNA form, the CDR3 reads TGTGCTAGTGGTTTGGCTGGTAATTCACCCCTCCACTTT. Translated: CASGLAGNSPLHF.

The CDR3 DNA reads as TGTGCCAGTAGTATATTCGGCCAGAAGTACAATGAGCAGTTCTTC. It specifies CASSIFGQKYNEQFF. The chain links TRBV19 to TRBJ2-1; D uncertain. CDR1 and CDR2 (germline): LNHDA, SQIVND (reference sequence). This CDR3 contains 15 residues. The V gene lost 2 bases and the J gene lost 4 bases, with 12 bases spanning the gap.

The V and J genes are TRBV6-1 and TRBJ2-1; D is perhaps TRBD2 (5 bases). V was cut by 0 bases and J by 8 bases, with 8 bases left in between. Per the germline V gene, CDR1 is MNHNS and CDR2 is SASEGT. This CDR3 has 13 residues. CDR3 loop: CASSEAGRDEQFF. In DNA, the CDR3 is TGTGCCAGCAGTGAAGCGGGGAGAGATGAGCAGTTCTTC.